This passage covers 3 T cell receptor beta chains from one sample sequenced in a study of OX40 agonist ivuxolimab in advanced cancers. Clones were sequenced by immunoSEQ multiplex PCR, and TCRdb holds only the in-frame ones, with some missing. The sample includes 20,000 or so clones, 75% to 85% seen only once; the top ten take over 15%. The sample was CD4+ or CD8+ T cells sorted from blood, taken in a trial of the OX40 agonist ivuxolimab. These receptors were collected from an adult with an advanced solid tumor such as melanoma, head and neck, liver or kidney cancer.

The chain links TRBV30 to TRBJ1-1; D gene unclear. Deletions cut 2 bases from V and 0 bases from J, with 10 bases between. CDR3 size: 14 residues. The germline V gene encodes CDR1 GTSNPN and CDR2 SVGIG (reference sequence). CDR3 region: CAWSLGPLNTEAFF. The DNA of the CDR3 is TGTGCCTGGAGTCTAGGACCCCTGAACACTGAAGCTTTCTTT.

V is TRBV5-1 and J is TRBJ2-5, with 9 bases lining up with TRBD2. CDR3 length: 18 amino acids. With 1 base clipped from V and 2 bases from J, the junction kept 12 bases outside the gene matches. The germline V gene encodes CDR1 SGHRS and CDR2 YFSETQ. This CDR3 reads CASSLWGKAGGFQETQYF. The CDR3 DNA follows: TGCGCCAGCAGCTTGTGGGGGAAAGCGGGAGGATTTCAAGAGACCCAGTACTTC.

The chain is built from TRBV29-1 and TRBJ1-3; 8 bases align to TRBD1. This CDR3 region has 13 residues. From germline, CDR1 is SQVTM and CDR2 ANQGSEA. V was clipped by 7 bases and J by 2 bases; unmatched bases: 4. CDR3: CSAMTGAGNTIYF. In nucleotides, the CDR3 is TGCAGCGCGATGACAGGGGCTGGAAACACCATATATTTT.